A selection of T cell receptor beta chains follows, all from one sample in a study of T cell repertoires in cytomegalovirus infection. TCRdb independently ran MiXCR on the reads; one entry per CDR3 protein. The sample contains hundreds of thousands of distinct CDR3 sequences, roughly 31% of which appear only once. Their target antigens are unknown. Sequences were derived from cultured CD8+ T cells from PBMCs, sampled from culture after CMV antigen stimulation. The origin of the receptors is a human donor in good health (CMV status not recorded). Some clones in this sample may be carry-over from other donors' samples. Both conserved end residues are part of each CDR3. The D gene is left open where the match is weak. Clone size is stated in some rows and not others, as once, few, many or a class when expanded.

size,D,V,J,CDR3,DNA
-,-,TRBV7-9,TRBJ2-7,CANSAEGIYEQYF,TGTGCCAACAGCGCCGAGGGGATCTACGAGCAGTACTTC
-,-,TRBV19,TRBJ1-3,CASSTVDLSGNTIYF,TGTGCCAGTAGTACTGTCGACCTCTCTGGAAACACCATATATTTT
-,TRBD2,TRBV4-2,TRBJ2-7,CASSQDWASGSPPYEQYF,TGTGCCAGCAGCCAAGATTGGGCTAGCGGTTCACCTCCCTACGAGCAGTACTTC
once,TRBD1,TRBV9,TRBJ1-2,CASRLSLQGESGYGYTF,TGTGCCAGCAGACTCTCCCTTCAGGGGGAGTCCGGCTATGGCTACACCTTC
-,-,TRBV12-5,TRBJ2-2,CASGFRTEKGANTGELFF,TGTGCTAGTGGTTTTCGGACAGAGAAGGGGGCGAACACCGGGGAGCTGTTTTTT
-,TRBD2,TRBV24-1,TRBJ2-1,CATSSGGANEQFF,TGTGCCACATCAAGCGGGGGGGCCAATGAGCAGTTCTTC
-,-,TRBV19,TRBJ1-5,CASKDPGVRGQPQHF,TGTGCCAGTAAAGACCCTGGCGTGAGAGGCCAGCCCCAGCATTTT
many,-,TRBV7-8,TRBJ1-1,CASSEGTTNTEAFF,TGTGCCAGCAGCGAAGGGACAACGAACACTGAAGCTTTCTTT
few,-,TRBV5-1,TRBJ1-1,CASSPGTNPLEAFF,TGCGCCAGCAGCCCTGGGACAAACCCTCTGGAAGCTTTCTTT
-,-,TRBV11-2,TRBJ2-5,CASSLDAWQETQYF,TGTGCCAGCAGCTTAGATGCCTGGCAAGAGACCCAGTACTTC
few,-,TRBV7-2,TRBJ2-7,CASSLGVAQSSYEQYF,TGTGCCAGCAGCTTAGGTGTCGCACAGAGCTCCTACGAGCAGTACTTC
once,-,TRBV12-3/TRBV12-4,TRBJ1-1,CASAYTEAFF,TGTGCCAGCGCTTACACTGAAGCTTTCTTT
-,-,TRBV27,TRBJ1-6,CASSLRGNGNSPLHF,TGTGCCAGCAGTTTACGCGGTAATGGTAATTCACCCCTCCACTTT
once,-,TRBV7-4,TRBJ2-7,CASSLGIGEQYF,TGTGCCAGCAGCTTAGGAATTGGCGAGCAGTACTTC